A selection of T cell receptor beta chains follows, all from one sample in a study of T cells after posttransplantation cyclophosphamide. Clones were sequenced by immunoSEQ multiplex PCR, and TCRdb holds only the in-frame ones, with some missing. The repertoire yields about 30,000 clones, none seen only once; the top ten contain 2.5% to 3%. The sequenced material came from PBMCs. The receptor set was obtained from a woman in her sixties in good health, CMV-negative, and a related stem cell transplant donor. The CDR3 runs from the conserved cysteine through the conserved F or W. Fields, in order: V gene, D gene, J gene, clone size, CDR3 DNA, CDR3 protein. A D gene is named only where the DNA matches it firmly. Expanded clones get a size class; other rows say once, few or many, or leave the size out.

>TRBV6-2/TRBV6-3|NA|TRBJ2-1|many
TGTGCCAGCAGTCTCAGGGGCCTTCTTTACAATGAGCAGTTCTTC
CASSLRGLLYNEQFF
>TRBV5-5|NA|TRBJ1-1|many
TGTGCCAGCAGCTTACGGACAGTGTCCACTGAAGCTTTCTTT
CASSLRTVSTEAFF
>TRBV9|NA|TRBJ1-3|many
TGTGCCAGCAGCACCAGTTCAGCGGGGTCCGGAAACACCATATATTTT
CASSTSSAGSGNTIYF
>TRBV5-1|NA|TRBJ2-5|NA
TGCGCCAGCAGCTTGGGCGCGGGAATGGGAGAGACCCAGTACTTC
CASSLGAGMGETQYF
>TRBV6-1|NA|TRBJ1-2|few
TGTGCCAGCAGTGGTCGGACAGCTACTAACTATGGCTACACCTTC
CASSGRTATNYGYTF
>TRBV29-1|TRBD1|TRBJ2-7|NA
TGCAGCGCCGGCTTAGTGGGACAGACCTACGAGCAGTACTTC
CSAGLVGQTYEQYF
>TRBV19|TRBD1|TRBJ1-3|many
TGTGCCAGTAGTAATACAGGGGTCGGAAACACCATATATTTT
CASSNTGVGNTIYF
>TRBV27|NA|TRBJ1-5|few
TGTGCCAGCAGTCCCACCAGGGGACGGCAGCCCCAGCATTTT
CASSPTRGRQPQHF
>TRBV27|NA|TRBJ1-2|many
TGTGCCAGCAGTTTAAAACAGCCTGACTATGGCTACACCTTC
CASSLKQPDYGYTF
>TRBV29-1|NA|TRBJ1-4|many
TGCAGCGGACAGGTGGAAGAAAAACTGTTTTTT
CSGQVEEKLFF
>TRBV11-2|NA|TRBJ2-7|many
TGTGCCAGCAGCTTAGTAGGACATTTTTACGAGCAGTACTTC
CASSLVGHFYEQYF
>TRBV5-4|NA|TRBJ2-1|many
TGTGCCAGCAGCCCCCGGGCAGGGGGGGAGCAGTTCTTC
CASSPRAGGEQFF
>TRBV19|TRBD1|TRBJ1-2|NA
TGTGCCACCAAACGCAGAGCCGAGGACAGGGCAGTTTTATATGGCTACACCTTC
CATKRRAEDRAVLYGYTF
>TRBV7-2|NA|TRBJ1-1|many
TGTGCCAGCAGCCTCGCTTTCTTT
CASSLAFF
>TRBV28|TRBD1|TRBJ1-1|many
TGTGCCAGCAGTCCCCACAGGGGCGCGGGACATACTGAAGCTTTCTTT
CASSPHRGAGHTEAFF
>TRBV28|NA|TRBJ2-7|many
TGTGCCAGCAGTTCGGGAGGGACAGACTCCTACGAGCAGTACTTC
CASSSGGTDSYEQYF
>TRBV12-3/TRBV12-4|TRBD2|TRBJ2-2|NA
TGTGCCAGCAGTTTACGCGGGGGGGCCAACACCGGGGAGCTGTTTTTT
CASSLRGGANTGELFF
>TRBV7-2|NA|TRBJ1-5|many
TGTGCCAGCAGTTCCAGAGGGAGCAATCAGCCCCAGCATTTT
CASSSRGSNQPQHF
>TRBV29-1|TRBD1|TRBJ2-1|NA
TGCAGCGCGAAAGAGACAGGGGGCAAGGATGAGCAGTTCTTC
CSAKETGGKDEQFF
>TRBV6-5|TRBD1|TRBJ2-5|NA
TGTGCCAGCAGGCCCGACAGGGGAGTGACAAAGACCCAGTACTTC
CASRPDRGVTKTQYF
>TRBV6-6|NA|TRBJ1-2|many
TGTGCCAGCAGTTACTCGACACAGGGAACGAGTGGCTACACCTTC
CASSYSTQGTSGYTF
>TRBV6-2/TRBV6-3|TRBD2|TRBJ2-2|few
TGTGCCAGCAGGGAAGCGGGGAGCACCGGGGAGCTGTTTTTT
CASREAGSTGELFF
>TRBV19|NA|TRBJ1-3|many
TGTGCCAGTAGTATGCGCAGGGACACTGGAAACACCATATATTTT
CASSMRRDTGNTIYF
>TRBV11-2|NA|TRBJ2-1|NA
TGTGCCAGCAGCTTAGTAGGGGGCAATGAGCAGTTCTTC
CASSLVGGNEQFF
>TRBV9|TRBD2|TRBJ2-3|few
TGTGCCAGCACCCCCCGCGGGAGGAGCACAGATACGCAGTATTTT
CASTPRGRSTDTQYF
>TRBV29-1|TRBD1|TRBJ2-1|NA
TGCAGCGTTGAGGGACAGACCTACAATGAGCAGTTCTTC
CSVEGQTYNEQFF
>TRBV28|TRBD1|TRBJ1-1|many
TGTGCCAGCAGTTTCCTCCTACCGACAGGGGTAAGCACTGAAGCTTTCTTT
CASSFLLPTGVSTEAFF